This TCR beta chain originates from a study of T cells in Graves' hyperthyroidism and ophthalmopathy (dated by TCRdb to about 2019). About the investigation overall: Peripheral blood was collected at initial diagnosis, before any treatment. A discovery cohort of about a hundred patients, fewer than 50 with Graves' ophthalmopathy and 55 to 65 with stable Graves' hyperthyroidism, was used to find distinguishing TCR V-J signatures. Prospective prediction of ophthalmopathy was tested in an independent validation cohort consisting of under 20 hyperthyroidism patients and 15 or so patients who later progressed to ophthalmopathy. The roughly 90 discovery patients were divided at random into training and test sets in a 7:3 ratio. In addition, the study compared T-cell repertoires in thyroid tissue and in blood from six Graves' hyperthyroidism patients. After blood sampling, hyperthyroidism patients were treated with methimazole at a starting dose of 30 mg daily, and ophthalmopathy patients were treated with high-dose intravenous methylprednisolone. The paper describes TCR Vbeta CDR3 sequencing of 130 to 150 peripheral blood samples, made up of 43 ophthalmopathy patients, 70 to 80 hyperthyroidism patients and some 17 progressor patients.

The TCR beta CDR3 regions were amplified from the RNA transcripts. For the first round of RT-PCR on the TCR CDR3, the HTBI primer set was used together with the Qiagen OneStep RT-PCR kit. A second multiplex PCR round built the libraries, followed by size selection and purification. The libraries were sequenced on an Illumina HiSeq2000 using paired-end 100 bp reads. The original methods were these. Raw data were processed with SOAPnuke, discarding reads with adapters, uncalled bases, mean Phred below 15, or no exact constant-primer or identifier match. High-quality paired reads were merged using COPE v1.2.5, and each unique nucleotide sequence was defined as a clonotype. MiTCR v1.1 was used to align the clonotypes against IMGT TRBV, TRBD and TRBJ reference segments. Only V-J combinations with frequency above 0.0001, covering about 99% of repertoires, were analysed. A TCS score was defined as the ratio of F50 (clonal expansion) to E x V (chaos), with BLOSUM62-based TCRdist applied between CDR3 peptides within each V-J. Welch's t-statistics and random forest reduced several hundred V-J features to 10 to 15, which were used in a naive Bayes classifier (R e1071). TCRdb trimmed public reads at Q25 via fastp, called clones via MiXCR and kept in-frame beta chains. Each entry is one CDR3 protein sequence, shown with its most common DNA and genes. The V and J calls shown here were made by TCRdb, not taken from the authors' results. The sample table lists approximately 400,000 distinct CDR3 sequences, approximately 19% of them with a count of one. The biggest ten clones account for 3% to 4% of the sample.

On the study overall, not on this receptor specifically: Ophthalmopathy was separated from stable hyperthyroidism by a 13 V-J signature model, with just over 85% sensitivity and approximately 81% specificity obtained in cross-validation and 80%/75% obtained in testing. During validation, the model predicted progression to ophthalmopathy a median of about 6.3 months ahead of onset, with around 71% sensitivity and about 75% specificity. No statistical method was used to fix the sample size in advance, and group allocation was not hidden from the investigators. Blood samples also contained most of the expanded thyroid clonotypes (frequency above 0.001), which suggests that blood repertoires may reflect thyroid immune responses.

Graves' hyperthyroidism was defined as stable when no progression to ophthalmopathy occurred over 18 months of follow-up. Hyperthyroidism patients were aged 18 to 65 years and newly diagnosed, with disease duration of less than 2 months. Patients with uncontrolled infections, other autoimmune diseases, pregnancy or lactation were excluded. Diagnoses relied on clinical symptoms, serum thyroxine and TRAb, thyroid ultrasound and orbital computed tomography. PBMCs were separated from 8 to 10 ml of fresh peripheral blood using Ficoll-Paque density gradient centrifugation. Trizol reagent was used to extract total RNA, and RNA quality was then checked on an Agilent 2100 Bioanalyzer. Via the germline V gene, CDR1 is SGDLS and CDR2 YYNGEE. The CDR3 starts with the cysteine, ends with the phenylalanine, and has 15 residues. The read is trimmed to its CDR3 DNA, 45 bases read in frame from base 1. The V and J ends are trimmed by 0 bases and 1 base, leaving 11 bases between them.

This clonotype was picked up many times. This clone's antigen is unknown. No qualities accompany the bases; no much larger clone lies one base away. The receptor chain draws on TRBV9 and TRBJ2-7; the D gene is possibly TRBD1, with 5 bases matching. The sequence was collected from a woman under 30 with Graves' hyperthyroidism. The material sequenced was blood. The CDR3 protein sequence reads: CASSVGQGYSYEQYF. The DNA is TGTGCCAGCAGCGTAGGGCAGGGCTATTCCTACGAGCAGTACTTC.